This record concerns one T cell receptor (beta chain) sequence. This specimen comes from a study of spatial heterogeneity in lung cancer. This CDR3 spans 14 amino acids. V lost 3 bases to trimming and J lost 4 bases, with 13 bases between them. In germline, CDR1 is SGDLS, CDR2 YYNGEE. Using its own MiXCR run on the 5' RACE reads, TCRdb lists one record per CDR3 protein. Counted here are just over 75,000 distinct CDR3 sequences, about 7.8% occurring once; the ten biggest clones make up 6% to 7%. The sample's time point: sample taken at primary tumor resection. The donor group consisted of some 70 patients who had untreated, early-stage non-small cell lung cancer.

This material consisted of PBMCs, taken at surgery. The clonotype comes from a male donor with early-stage non-small cell lung cancer. The rearrangement uses TRBV9 and TRBJ1-2; D ambiguous. As DNA, the CDR3 is TGTGCCAGCAGCGCAGACCTGGAAATCTATGGCTACACCTTC. Protein sequence: CASSADLEIYGYTF.